The present T cell receptor (beta chain) was sequenced within a study of T cells in Graves' hyperthyroidism and ophthalmopathy. Points from the study as a whole: In simple terms, a model built on 13 V-J features told ophthalmopathy apart from stable hyperthyroidism. Before onset, ophthalmopathy was predicted by the model a median around 6 months earlier.

Regions amplified from RNA transcripts were the TCR beta CDR3 regions. The primer set for the first-round RT-PCR of the TCR CDR3 was HTBI. In TCRdb, the multiplex PCR reads were re-called with MiXCR into one record per CDR3 protein. The sample lists roughly 250,000 distinct CDR3 sequences, 16% seen once, with around 30% in the top ten. Subjects with ophthalmopathy showed a Clinical Activity Score no lower than 3, a NOSPECS grade no lower than 4, and a duration shorter than 3 months. Ten or more counts support this clonotype. Its specificity is not known. The sample was blood. The source is a woman aged 18-29 years with Graves' ophthalmopathy.

CDR3 in DNA: TGTGCCAGCAGCCAAGTGGACAGCAACACTGAAGCTTTCTTT. Encoded protein: CASSQVDSNTEAFF. V is TRBV3-1 and J is TRBJ1-1; possible D gene TRBD1, 6 bases. Per the germline V gene, CDR1 is LGHDT and CDR2 is YNNKEL (reference sequence). The V gene lost 1 base and the J gene lost 2 bases, with 8 bases spanning the gap. CDR3 length equals 14 residues.